This note documents a single T cell receptor beta chain sequence. Its antigen remains unidentified. No base quality information exists; no much larger clone differs at one position. The cohort was made up of 666 healthy bone marrow donors. Cohort members were all nominally healthy when sampled, although unrecorded immune exposures were likely present. The donor was CMV seronegative and belonged to the group of 352 seronegative cohort members. Each donor provided a peripheral blood sample, and peripheral blood mononuclear cells were used for TCR beta sequencing. Genomic DNA was extracted from the blood cell samples with the Qiagen DNeasy Blood Extraction Kit. This record comes from a study of cytomegalovirus exposure and HLA in healthy donors (dated 2017 in TCRdb). Looking at the study overall: An earlier analysis of 550 to 700 of the donors reported 250 to 350 Gb of sequence data and approximately 110 million unique TCR beta sequences from about 200 million T cells. An early release that covered about 600 HLA-typed donors contained 250 to 350 gigabases of sequencing data and tens of millions of unique TCR sequences. Among the roughly 380 genotyped donors, approximately 81% belonged to the genetic ancestry cluster associated with self-reported Caucasian donors. The study aimed to test whether cataloging public T cell receptors could reveal signatures of past pathogen exposure. The study profiled the T cell repertoires of some 610 subjects by immunosequencing and related them to cytomegalovirus serostatus. In addition to the first cohort of around 670 subjects, a separate validation cohort of 130 or so different subjects was used. The study combined high-throughput TCR immunosequencing, statistical association of individual TCRs with disease status, and machine learning to predict cytomegalovirus infection status. To study patterns of TCR occurrence, a later analysis re-analyzed previously published TCR beta repertoires from around 700 donors and added high-resolution HLA genotyping. Rather than using new phenotypic data, the later analysis identified candidate immune exposures from TCR beta sequences and from how often those sequences occurred across donors. To decide whether each TCR beta V gene segment behaved as functional or pseudogenic, an earlier analysis of approximately 620 of the donors relied on high-throughput TCR beta sequencing. Donor age, sex, ethnicity and CMV serostatus were collected together with the repertoire data. Genome-wide SNP genotypes for about 65% of the 666 donors were used in a later genetic analysis, which treated that subset as a discovery cohort. All discovery cohort repertoires had been generated using a single sequencing platform. Class I and class II HLA loci were covered by the typing at four-digit resolution. Typing coverage varied by locus: about 629-640 donors for A, B, C, DRB1 and DQB1; approximately 520 for DQA1; nearly 610 for DPA1; 450 to 480 for DPB1. Because of strong linkage in the cohort, 5 or 6 DR-DQ haplotypes were treated as single units for association and clustering. On average, around 240,000 unique TCR beta nucleotide sequences were sequenced per donor among about 400 genotyped donors of the cohort, with 15% to 20% of those sequences being non-productive. The full study reports these points: Most CMV-associated TCR beta chains appeared to be HLA-restricted in a later analysis, and the HLA associations seemed to be driven largely by CMV exposure. The sequencing pipeline was judged likely to have produced a cluster of highly shared sequence variants as a technical artifact. Compared with equally common non-associated chains, HLA-associated TCR beta chains in a later analysis were more clonally expanded and had lower generation probabilities. A later analysis found that TCR association rates varied across HLA loci, with DRB1 alleles showing the most associated TCRs and HLA-C alleles the fewest. HLA typing was unavailable for some donors at each locus, so association tests used only the typed subset. Compared with the 666-donor mean, donors in an Asian-associated ancestry cluster had fewer N-insertions in productive TCRs, according to a later genetic analysis. In the study, approximately 160 TCR beta chains were listed as associated with cytomegalovirus. The 87-base-pair reads could not distinguish some IMGT-functional V segments, including TRBV6-2 and TRBV6-3, so those segments were excluded. Broadly in line with IMGT annotations, most TCR beta V segments showed up in productive rearrangements about 87% or about 30% of the time in an earlier analysis of under 700 of the donors. Roughly 17 rarely observed V segments, including chromosome 9 orphons, were excluded from the earlier analysis of about 600 of the donors because counts were too low. Roughly uniform sequencing depth across donors was assumed in presence/absence analyses, although this assumption may not hold. The authors suggested that the approach could potentially be generalized to other disease states and immunological phenotypes. When HLA alleles, especially DR and DQ, strongly co-occurred, TCR associations were difficult to assign to individual alleles. At a false discovery rate of 0.05, a later analysis linked about 16,000 TCR beta sequences to specific HLA alleles. In this cohort, only TCR beta chains were sequenced, and detectable features were limited by the absence of alpha or paired-chain data. According to a later analysis, parvovirus B19, influenza, CMV and Epstein-Barr virus appeared linked to several top co-occurrence clusters. A further reported finding was that TCR beta sequences accurately predicted the HLA-A and HLA-B alleles for most subjects in the first cohort. Most TCR sequences were observed very rarely across donors, whereas some public TCRs were present in many individuals. An association between a missense DCLRE1C variant and V-gene and J-gene trimming of TCR beta chains was found in a later genetic analysis and replicated in an independent cohort. The only immune exposure information available for the cohort was CMV serostatus. In vitro tests confirmed that three of the cytomegalovirus-associated TCR beta chains recognize cytomegalovirus antigens. Linkage disequilibrium might explain the correlated functional status among segregating V segments, but an unknown experimental factor could not be excluded. In both the original and validation cohorts, the classifier was reported to diagnose cytomegalovirus status with high specificity and sensitivity.

The library was produced with the immunoSEQ multiplex PCR assay. For the multiplex PCR, a mixture combining 60 forward primers for TCR Vbeta segments and 13 reverse primers for TCR Jbeta segments was used. Amplification of the CDR3 region of rearranged TCR beta genes was performed with a multiplex PCR assay on genomic DNA. On the Illumina HiSeq System, the amplified TCR beta libraries were sequenced as 87-base-pair reads. Turning to the authors' computational methods: In a later analysis, some 80 million unique TCR beta chains were counted across the roughly 610 repertoires, and roughly 10 million of these chains were shared by at least two donors. To remove PCR and sequencing errors, raw reads were error-corrected and collapsed into unique sequences using a nearest-neighbor algorithm that merged closely related sequences. V, D and J gene segments were assigned by aligning CDR3 sequences to IMGT reference sequences. For a sequence to be retained, at least a six-nucleotide match to both a V gene segment and a J gene segment was required. A rearrangement counted as productive if the CDR3 had no stop codons and remained in frame with V and J, and every other rearrangement counted as non-productive. Following IMGT convention, CDR3 was defined as the stretch from the second conserved V-encoded cysteine up to the conserved J-encoded phenylalanine. In an earlier analysis of just under 600 of the donors, sequences lacking an unambiguous match to a single V gene segment were excluded. An earlier analysis of 587 of the donors classified V segments as functional when productive rearrangements were above 56.7% and as segregating when the standard deviation between donors was above 5%. A statistical classification framework was built for diagnosing cytomegalovirus status from the catalog of TCR beta chain sequences. A later analysis assigned V and J genes by comparing TCR nucleotide sequences with IMGT/GENE-DB human TR gene sequences. In a later analysis, CDR3 sequences and most-parsimonious VDJ recombination scenarios were assigned using the TCRdist pipeline. In a later analysis, every TCR beta chain was defined by the combination of its CDR3 amino acid sequence and its V-gene family, and reads without a unique V-gene family were dropped. A later analysis removed 592 highly shared, low-generation-probability nucleotide sequences to deal with suspected cross-contamination and a sequencing artifact. For each public chain, a later analysis derived a clonal expansion index from normalized ranks of inferred template counts within each repertoire. A later analysis computed generation probabilities with a VDJ recombination model fitted to out-of-frame rearrangements, and checked the results against IGoR. In a later analysis, hypergeometric tests were used to score TCR-TCR, TCR-HLA and TCR-CMV co-occurrence, with a repertoire-size bias correction applied to TCR pairs. In a later analysis, false discovery rates were estimated by permuting HLA or CMV assignments 20 times. A later analysis grouped co-occurring TCRs with DBSCAN, adding TCRdist sequence similarity when clustering within HLA-allele-positive subsets. Co-occurrence clustering excluded repertoires with fewer than 30,000 or more than 120,000 public chains, plus five with anomalous nucleotide sharing. TCRdb's version of the immuneACCESS table is confined to in-frame rearrangements and falls short of the full clone set. An unresolved V gene accounts for under half of the shortfall where checked; the remainder is of unknown origin. The DNA was the basis for D and trimming; V, J and clone size are from that table. This sample comprises approximately 180,000 clones, more than 80% of them detected only once. Roughly 5.2% of the sample belongs to the ten largest clones.

From the germline V gene, CDR1 is MDHEN and CDR2 is SYDVKM. Trimming removed 5 bases from V and 6 bases from J, leaving 26 bases between the germline ends. The CDR3, from cysteine to phenylalanine, totals 17 residues. Only the CDR3 DNA stays, 51 bases, in frame from base 1. The chain uses TRBV28 and TRBJ2-7, and possibly TRBD1, on 6 matching bases. The sequencing sample was made of PBMCs. The sequence came from a man between 18 and 29 years old in good health and CMV-seronegative. This receptor has the CDR3 CASSPPPGEPRYGEQYF. The DNA sequence is as follows: TGTGCCAGCAGTCCACCTCCAGGGGAACCTCGGTACGGCGAGCAGTACTTC.